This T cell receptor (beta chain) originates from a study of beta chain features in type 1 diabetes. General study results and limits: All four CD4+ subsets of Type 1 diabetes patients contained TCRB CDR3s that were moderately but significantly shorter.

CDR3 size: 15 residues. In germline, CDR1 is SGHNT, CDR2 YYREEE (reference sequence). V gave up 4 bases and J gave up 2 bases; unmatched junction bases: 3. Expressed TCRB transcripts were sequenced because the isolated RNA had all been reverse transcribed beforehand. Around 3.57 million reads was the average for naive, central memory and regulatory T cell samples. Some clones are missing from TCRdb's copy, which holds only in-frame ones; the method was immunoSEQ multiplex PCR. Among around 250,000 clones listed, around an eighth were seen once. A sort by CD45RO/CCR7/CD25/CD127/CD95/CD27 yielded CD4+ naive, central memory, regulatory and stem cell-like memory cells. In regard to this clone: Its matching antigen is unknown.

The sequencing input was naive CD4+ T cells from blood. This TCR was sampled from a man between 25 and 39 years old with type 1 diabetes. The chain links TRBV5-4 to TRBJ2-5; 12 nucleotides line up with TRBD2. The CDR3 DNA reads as TGTGCCAGCAGCCTAGCGGGAGGGCGACAAGAGACCCAGTACTTC. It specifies CASSLAGGRQETQYF. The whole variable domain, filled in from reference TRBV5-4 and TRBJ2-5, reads ETGVTQSPTHLIKTRGQQVTLRCSSQSGHNTVSWYQQALGQGPQFIFQYYREEENGRGNFPPRFSGLQFPNYSSELNVNALELDDSALYLCASSLAGGRQETQYFGPGTRLLVL.